Each of the 9 T cell receptor beta chains below was sequenced from the same sample in a study of shared clonotypes between healthy human individuals. Clones were sequenced by immunoSEQ multiplex PCR, and TCRdb holds only the in-frame ones, with some missing. The sample yields about 1 million clones, more than 65% seen once. Sequencing input: memory CD4+ T cells sorted from blood. Subset here: CD45RA-negative fraction. These receptors were taken from a man in his late teens or twenties in good health.

The chain recombines TRBV5-1 with TRBJ1-1; TRBD1 might be the D (6 bases). Per germline, CDR1 SGHRS and CDR2 YFSETQ. Trimming cost V 6 bases and J 5 bases, with 14 bases left between them. This CDR3 is built from 13 residues. The DNA for the CDR3 is TGCGCCAGCACGAGGGACACCGGGACTGAAGCTTTCTTT. Translated, it gives CASTRDTGTEAFF.

The chain uses TRBV5-6 and TRBJ2-5; 16 bases are a match to TRBD2. J lost 5 bases, V lost 3 bases, and 7 bases had no gene match. Germline V gene data show CDR1 as SGHDT and CDR2 as YYEEEE. This CDR3 region has 17 residues. The DNA of the CDR3 is TGTGCCAGCAGCTCTCCGGGACTAGCGGGGGGGCGTGAGACCCAGTACTTC. Translation: CASSSPGLAGGRETQYF.

The chain joins TRBV27 to TRBJ1-1, with D unresolved. CDR3 size: 12 residues. The germline CDR1 and CDR2 sequences are MNHEY and SMNVEV (reference sequence). Deletions cut 7 bases from V and 5 bases from J, with 11 bases between. CDR3 region: CASTSVGTEAFF. As DNA, the CDR3 is TGTGCCAGCACCTCTGTTGGGACTGAAGCTTTCTTT.

V and J are TRBV19 and TRBJ1-2; D unclear. The CDR3 is made up of 13 amino acids. CDR1 and CDR2 (germline): LNHDA, SQIVND (reference sequence). Trimming stripped 8 bases from V and 4 bases from J, with 14 bases between. In DNA form, the CDR3 reads TGTGCCAGTTATGATGGCAGGATCTATGGCTACACCTTC. It translates to CASYDGRIYGYTF.

CDR3 coding DNA: TGCGCCAGCAGCTTGGAGGGACGCCTCGACGGGGAGCTGTTTTTT. Amino acid sequence: CASSLEGRLDGELFF. The chain is built from TRBV5-1 and TRBJ2-2; perhaps D is TRBD1 or TRBD2 (5 bases each). CDR3 length equals 15 residues. V was pared by 0 bases and J by 7 bases, with 13 bases between. Per the germline V gene, CDR1 is SGHRS and CDR2 is YFSETQ. Drawing the rest from reference TRBV5-1 and TRBJ2-2, the complete variable domain is KAGVTQTPRYLIKTRGQQVTLSCSPISGHRSVSWYQQTPGQGLQFLFEYFSETQRNKGNFPGRFSGRQFSNSRSEMNVSTLELGDSALYLCASSLEGRLDGELFFGEGSRLTVL.

This sequence joins TRBV7-2 and TRBJ2-1; TRBD2 matches 12 bases. The germline gives CDR1 SGHTA, CDR2 FQGNSA. This CDR3 spans 19 amino acids. Unmatched junction bases numbered 12, after V lost 6 bases and J lost 0 bases. The CDR3 region is CASSLSASGGVSSYNEQFF. CDR3 DNA sequence: TGTGCCAGCAGTCTATCGGCTAGCGGGGGGGTTAGCTCCTACAATGAGCAGTTCTTC.

This clone was detected once. V gene TRBV18 combines with J gene TRBJ1-2; TRBD1 might be the D (5 bases). CDR1 KGHSH and CDR2 LQKENI come from the germline V gene. The CDR3 has 14 residues. V shed 2 bases and J shed 5 bases, with 12 bases lying between them. The CDR3 bases are TGTGCCAGCTCACCAATGGGGGGACTATATGGCTACACCTTC. This translates into CASSPMGGLYGYTF.

The V and J genes are TRBV5-1 and TRBJ2-5, with D hard to call. The CDR3 is 17 amino acids. The V end lost 0 bases, the J end lost 5 bases, and 20 bases lay between the germline ends. Germline V gives CDR1 SGHRS, CDR2 YFSETQ. The CDR3: CASSLEGARGLGETQYF. The CDR3, as DNA: TGCGCCAGCAGCTTGGAGGGTGCGAGAGGTCTTGGGGAGACCCAGTACTTC.

This chain joins TRBV5-6 and TRBJ2-1; D ambiguous. Germline V gene lookup returns CDR1 SGHDT and CDR2 YYEEEE. V lost 4 bases and J lost 8, with 25 bases in between. The CDR3 has 17 residues. The CDR3 loop reads CASSVTKLRTSSDEQFF. Written as DNA, the CDR3 is TGTGCCAGCAGCGTAACCAAACTCAGGACCAGCAGCGATGAGCAGTTCTTC.